This T cell receptor beta chain appears in the sequencing data of a study of T-cell memory formation after mild COVID-19. The CDR3 covers 12 residues. After removal of 3 bases from V and 6 bases from J, the junction contained 4 bases not matched to a gene. Germline CDR1 is DFQATT and CDR2 is SNEGSKA (reference sequence). Concerning this clonotype: Its antigen is not known.

TCRdb analysed the 5' RACE reads with MiXCR anew, one entry per CDR3 protein. Here the sample spans 400,000 to 500,000 distinct CDR3 sequences, more than 20% being singletons. Study-wide findings and caveats: Pre-infection memory held some responding clones, suggesting pre-existing cross-reactive T cells responded.

The chain is built from TRBV20-1 and TRBJ1-2; 7 bases are shared with TRBD1. The sequenced sample consisted of PBMCs or a T cell subset sorted from them (not recorded which). The sequence was collected from an adult woman who had mild COVID-19 (a few samples of this study predate the infection). Cell type and time point are not known. CDR3 coding DNA: TGCAGTGCTAGTGACAGGGTCAATGGCTACACCTTC. The encoded protein is CSASDRVNGYTF.